These T cell receptor beta chains were read from a single sample in a study of cytomegalovirus exposure and HLA in healthy donors. Some clones are missing from TCRdb's copy, which holds only in-frame ones; the method was immunoSEQ multiplex PCR. Its table lists 150,000 or so clones. Sequencing was carried out using PBMCs. The receptors shown here come from a woman in her forties or fifties in good health and CMV-seronegative. The CDR3 runs from the conserved cysteine through the conserved F or W. D genes are given only for firm matches.

v_gene	d_gene	j_gene	CDR3aa	CDR3nt
TRBV27	.	TRBJ2-7	CASSLLGKEGAYEQYF	TGTGCCAGCAGCTTATTGGGCAAGGAAGGGGCCTACGAGCAGTACTTC
TRBV5-1	.	TRBJ1-5	CASSLDGSNQPQHF	TGCGCCAGCAGCTTGGACGGTAGCAATCAGCCCCAGCATTTT
TRBV11-2	.	TRBJ2-5	CASSSGTGRETQYF	TGTGCCAGCAGCTCCGGTACAGGGAGAGAGACCCAGTACTTC
TRBV27	.	TRBJ1-3	CASSLRGSSGNTIYF	TGTGCCAGCAGTTTAAGGGGGAGCTCTGGAAACACCATATATTTT
TRBV28	TRBD1	TRBJ1-2	CASTGTAVYGYTF	TGTGCCAGCACCGGGACAGCGGTCTATGGCTACACCTTC
TRBV7-2	TRBD2	TRBJ2-5	CASSLTGGGAQTQYF	TGTGCCAGCAGCTTAACCGGCGGGGGGGCCCAGACCCAGTACTTC
TRBV7-3	TRBD1	TRBJ2-1	CASSPTGGGEQFF	TGTGCCAGCAGCCCGACAGGGGGCGGTGAGCAGTTCTTC
TRBV18	.	TRBJ2-1	CASSPTVSRGYNEQFF	TGTGCCAGCTCACCAACCGTTTCTCGGGGTTACAATGAGCAGTTCTTC
TRBV6-5	.	TRBJ1-5	CASSYTGMAQPQHF	TGTGCCAGCAGTTACACGGGGATGGCTCAGCCCCAGCATTTT
TRBV7-8	.	TRBJ2-7	CASSLENYYEQYF	TGTGCCAGCAGCTTAGAAAACTACTACGAGCAGTACTTC
TRBV7-2	TRBD2	TRBJ2-7	CASNLLAGLYEQYF	TGTGCCAGCAATCTTCTAGCGGGACTCTACGAGCAGTACTTC
TRBV7-9	.	TRBJ1-2	CASSQGGGRFGGYGYTF	TGTGCCAGCAGCCAAGGGGGGGGTAGGTTTGGAGGCTATGGCTACACCTTC
TRBV4-2	.	TRBJ1-3	CASSQDRSRTIYF	TGTGCCAGCAGCCAAGATCGGAGCCGGACCATATATTTT
TRBV18	.	TRBJ2-1	CASSRTGTHNEQFF	TGTGCCAGCTCACGCACCGGGACTCACAATGAGCAGTTCTTC
TRBV6-1	.	TRBJ1-2	CASSEALGEGYGYTF	TGTGCCAGCAGTGAAGCTCTGGGCGAGGGCTATGGCTACACCTTC
TRBV7-2	.	TRBJ2-3	CASSLARQGNGDTQYF	TGTGCCAGCAGCTTAGCGAGGCAGGGTAATGGAGATACGCAGTATTTT
TRBV4-1	TRBD1	TRBJ2-7	CASSQASVTDRGAREQYF	TGCGCCAGCAGCCAAGCTAGCGTGACGGACAGGGGAGCTCGCGAGCAGTACTTC
TRBV2	TRBD2	TRBJ2-1	CASSVGTSGGNEQFF	TGTGCCAGCAGTGTCGGGACTAGCGGGGGAAATGAGCAGTTCTTC
TRBV7-2	.	TRBJ2-7	CASSLDSGSYEQYF	TGTGCCAGCAGCTTAGACAGCGGTTCCTACGAGCAGTACTTC
TRBV5-6	TRBD1	TRBJ2-1	CASRVTGIDEQFF	TGTGCCAGCAGGGTGACAGGGATCGATGAGCAGTTCTTC
TRBV28	.	TRBJ2-7	CASLATPSYEQYF	TGTGCCAGCTTGGCGACACCCTCCTACGAGCAGTACTTC
TRBV7-2	.	TRBJ1-5	CASSQGGGQPQHF	TGTGCCAGCAGCCAAGGGGGGGGTCAGCCCCAGCATTTT
TRBV4-3	.	TRBJ2-5	CASSQDRQGETQYF	TGCGCCAGCAGCCAGGATCGGCAGGGGGAGACCCAGTACTTC
TRBV4-1	.	TRBJ1-6	CASSQAKHNSPLHF	TGCGCCAGCAGCCAAGCCAAGCATAATTCACCCCTCCACTTT
TRBV6-5	.	TRBJ1-2	CASSYRQGKRSYTF	TGTGCCAGCAGTTACCGGCAGGGGAAAAGGAGCTACACCTTC
TRBV18	TRBD1	TRBJ1-2	CASSPGGDRGGYGYTF	TGTGCCAGCTCACCAGGCGGTGACAGGGGAGGGTATGGCTACACCTTC
TRBV4-1	.	TRBJ1-4	CATNRPGQSDELFF	TGCGCTACCAATCGACCGGGACAAAGTGATGAACTGTTTTTT
TRBV7-3	TRBD2	TRBJ2-1	CASTLTGTSSDNEQFF	TGTGCCAGCACCCTTACAGGGACTAGCTCCGACAATGAGCAGTTCTTC
TRBV27	.	TRBJ1-6	CASSFGVRNSPLHF	TGTGCCAGCAGTTTCGGTGTTCGGAATTCACCCCTCCACTTT
TRBV9	TRBD1	TRBJ2-2	CASSVAGQGYTGELFF	TGTGCCAGCAGCGTAGCGGGACAGGGCTACACCGGGGAGCTGTTTTTT
TRBV5-1	TRBD1	TRBJ1-2	CASSSTGGTGYTF	TGCGCCAGCAGCTCTACAGGGGGAACGGGCTACACCTTC
TRBV30	.	TRBJ1-6	CAWRPGNSPLHF	TGTGCCTGGAGACCCGGGAATTCACCCCTCCACTTT
TRBV11-3	TRBD1	TRBJ1-6	CASSLGQVDSPLHF	TGTGCCAGCAGCTTGGGACAGGTAGATTCACCCCTCCACTTT
TRBV30	.	TRBJ2-6	CAWSARSGANVLTF	TGTGCCTGGAGTGCCCGGTCTGGGGCCAACGTCCTGACTTTC
TRBV6-5	TRBD1	TRBJ2-3	CASSLDRGTDTQYF	TGTGCCAGCAGTTTGGACAGGGGTACAGATACGCAGTATTTT
TRBV2	TRBD2	TRBJ2-3	CASMGGADTQYF	TGTGCCAGCATGGGGGGGGCAGATACGCAGTATTTT
TRBV6-5	.	TRBJ2-2	CASRNKRSTGELFF	TGTGCCAGCAGGAACAAGCGGAGCACCGGGGAGCTGTTTTTT
TRBV5-1	.	TRBJ1-3	CASSQTGSGNTIYF	TGCGCCAGCAGCCAAACAGGGTCTGGAAACACCATATATTTT
TRBV19	TRBD1	TRBJ2-2	CASSPRDRGISAGELFF	TGTGCCAGTAGCCCACGGGACAGGGGGATTTCCGCCGGGGAGCTGTTTTTT
TRBV28	.	TRBJ2-1	CASETSLNEQFF	TGTGCCAGCGAGACTAGTCTCAATGAGCAGTTCTTC
TRBV19	.	TRBJ2-1	CAGRAHSYNEQFF	TGTGCCGGTAGGGCCCACTCCTACAATGAGCAGTTCTTC
TRBV5-1	.	TRBJ1-4	CASSFGGRAPVEKLFF	TGCGCCAGCAGTTTTGGAGGGAGGGCCCCAGTCGAAAAACTGTTTTTT
TRBV9	TRBD1	TRBJ2-1	CASSVRAGGYNEQFF	TGTGCCAGCAGCGTAAGGGCAGGGGGCTACAATGAGCAGTTCTTC
TRBV6-5	TRBD2	TRBJ2-7	CASSYSKSGRYEQYF	TGTGCCAGCAGTTACTCGAAGAGCGGGAGGTACGAGCAGTACTTC
TRBV15	.	TRBJ2-2	CATSRAGPSTGELFF	TGTGCCACCAGCAGAGCAGGGCCCAGCACCGGGGAGCTGTTTTTT
TRBV6-1	TRBD2	TRBJ2-1	CASSEYFLAGGRDNEQFF	TGTGCCAGCAGTGAATATTTCCTAGCGGGGGGAAGGGACAATGAGCAGTTCTTC
TRBV7-2	TRBD2	TRBJ2-7	CASSPARTSVYEQYF	TGTGCCAGCAGCCCTGCACGGACTAGCGTCTACGAGCAGTACTTC
TRBV29-1	.	TRBJ2-2	CSVLGPNTGELFF	TGCAGCGTTCTTGGCCCGAACACCGGGGAGCTGTTTTTT
TRBV7-8	TRBD1	TRBJ1-4	CASSPDRVSANEKLFF	TGTGCCAGCAGTCCTGACAGGGTTAGTGCTAATGAAAAACTGTTTTTT
TRBV5-1	TRBD2	TRBJ2-1	CASSSGTSVDEQFF	TGCGCCAGCAGCTCCGGGACTAGCGTTGATGAGCAGTTCTTC
TRBV28	.	TRBJ1-1	CASSLNLVGTEAFF	TGTGCCAGCAGTTTGAATCTAGTAGGCACTGAAGCTTTCTTT
TRBV19	.	TRBJ1-2	CASSKRPNNYGYTF	TGTGCCAGTAGTAAGCGGCCAAATAACTATGGCTACACCTTC
TRBV28	.	TRBJ2-3	CASRLTDTQYF	TGTGCCAGCAGACTTACGGATACGCAGTATTTT
TRBV7-9	TRBD2	TRBJ2-5	CASSLVPLAGVVGETQYF	TGTGCCAGCAGCTTAGTCCCCCTAGCGGGAGTAGTCGGAGAGACCCAGTACTTC
TRBV30	.	TRBJ2-5	CAWGGASETQYF	TGTGCCTGGGGGGGGGCATCAGAGACCCAGTACTTC
TRBV19	.	TRBJ1-1	CASQFSRGGTEAFF	TGTGCCAGCCAGTTTAGTAGGGGGGGCACTGAAGCTTTCTTT
TRBV2	TRBD1	TRBJ2-7	CASTTGGGEQYF	TGTGCCAGCACTACAGGGGGCGGCGAGCAGTACTTC
TRBV14	.	TRBJ1-1	CASSQGVASEAFF	TGTGCCAGCAGCCAAGGTGTGGCATCTGAAGCTTTCTTT
TRBV7-9	.	TRBJ2-2	CASSLPAGPLSGELFF	TGTGCCAGCAGCCTTCCTGCGGGACCTTTATCCGGGGAGCTGTTTTTT